This is a list of T cell receptor beta chains from one sample in a study of a mutant IDH1 vaccine in newly diagnosed glioma. Generated by immunoSEQ multiplex PCR, the TCRdb table keeps only in-frame clones and is missing some. The data hold fewer than 85,000 clones, with roughly four fifths observed a single time. Their antigen targets remain unknown. The sequencing used PBMCs, collected from a glioma patient whose treatment included an IDH1 peptide vaccine. All receptors derive from a man between 35 and 55 years old with glioma. The CDR3 runs from the conserved cysteine through the conserved F or W. The order of the fields is V gene, D gene, J gene, clone size, CDR3 protein, CDR3 DNA. D genes are given only for firm matches. Part of the rows lack a size; the others show once, few, many or a class for expanded clones.

TRBV5-4	.	TRBJ1-2	.	CASSFEQGYGYTF	TGTGCCAGCAGCTTTGAGCAGGGCTATGGCTACACCTTC
TRBV7-6	TRBD1	TRBJ2-7	once	CASSPDRVGYEQYF	TGTGCCAGCAGCCCAGACAGGGTGGGCTACGAGCAGTACTTC
TRBV29-1	.	TRBJ2-1	.	CSVEFSYEQFF	TGCAGCGTTGAATTTTCGTATGAGCAGTTCTTC
TRBV18	.	TRBJ1-6	.	CASSPRTETNSPLHF	TGTGCCAGCTCACCACGGACAGAGACGAATTCACCCCTCCACTTT
TRBV27	TRBD2	TRBJ2-1	.	CASTGLAGGNNEQFF	TGTGCCAGCACGGGCCTAGCGGGAGGTAACAATGAGCAGTTCTTC
TRBV5-4	TRBD1	TRBJ2-3	.	CASSLAFGQGSSTDTQYF	TGTGCCAGCAGCTTGGCGTTTGGACAGGGCTCTAGCACAGATACGCAGTATTTT
TRBV12-5	.	TRBJ2-7	.	CASGSIVGVGSYEQYF	TGTGCTAGTGGTTCAATCGTAGGGGTTGGCTCCTACGAGCAGTACTTC
TRBV18	TRBD1	TRBJ2-1	many	CASSPTGGTEQFF	TGTGCCAGCTCACCAACAGGGGGAACTGAGCAGTTCTTC
TRBV2	.	TRBJ2-3	.	CAVKGGDTQYF	TGTGCCGTAAAGGGTGGAGATACGCAGTATTTT
TRBV25-1	TRBD1	TRBJ1-6	.	CASSEDRGLAGSPLHF	TGTGCCAGCAGTGAAGACAGGGGGCTAGCAGGGTCACCCCTCCACTTT
TRBV7-2	TRBD2	TRBJ2-3	.	CASSSSSGVVQYF	TGTGCCAGCAGCTCTTCTAGCGGGGTGGTCCAGTATTTT
TRBV2	TRBD1	TRBJ1-3	few	CASGGTAGNTIYF	TGTGCCAGCGGGGGGACAGCTGGAAACACCATATATTTT
TRBV12-5	.	TRBJ2-5	.	CASGLPPGSETQYF	TGTGCTAGTGGTTTGCCTCCAGGGTCGGAGACCCAGTACTTC
TRBV2	TRBD1	TRBJ2-7	.	CASSRNGQAYEQYF	TGTGCCAGCTCCCGTAACGGACAGGCCTACGAGCAGTACTTC
TRBV6-1	TRBD1	TRBJ1-2	.	CATPGQNIYGYTF	TGTGCCACCCCGGGACAGAACATCTATGGCTACACCTTC
TRBV2	.	TRBJ2-7	.	CASKDRNSYEQYF	TGTGCCAGCAAAGACAGAAACTCCTACGAGCAGTACTTC
TRBV18	TRBD1	TRBJ1-1	.	CASSPTGTEAFF	TGTGCCAGCTCACCGACAGGGACTGAAGCTTTCTTT
TRBV7-2	.	TRBJ2-5	.	CASSPRIRETQYF	TGTGCCAGCAGCCCCCGGATTAGGGAGACCCAGTACTTC
TRBV29-1	.	TRBJ1-1	few	CSVDPWNTEAFF	TGCAGCGTTGATCCGTGGAACACTGAAGCTTTCTTT
TRBV6-1	TRBD1	TRBJ1-5	.	CASSVRDRGDVSNQPQHF	TGTGCCAGCAGTGTGCGGGACAGGGGAGATGTAAGCAATCAGCCCCAGCATTTT
TRBV25-1	.	TRBJ2-7	.	CASSEPPPLSEQYF	TGTGCCAGCAGTGAACCCCCTCCCCTGAGCGAGCAGTACTTC
TRBV7-2	TRBD2	TRBJ2-1	.	CASSERVGGNNEQFF	TGTGCCAGCAGCGAGAGGGTGGGGGGGAACAATGAGCAGTTCTTC
TRBV10-3	.	TRBJ2-3	.	CAISRQELYTDTQYF	TGTGCCATCAGCAGACAGGAGCTCTACACAGATACGCAGTATTTT
TRBV25-1	.	TRBJ2-3	few	CASSEYGSTDTQYF	TGTGCCAGCAGTGAATACGGAAGCACAGATACGCAGTATTTT
TRBV7-2	.	TRBJ2-3	.	CASSLTQGTDTQYF	TGTGCCAGCAGCTTAACACAGGGCACAGATACGCAGTATTTT
TRBV19	.	TRBJ2-7	.	CASSIAGTGSYEQYF	TGTGCCAGTAGTATAGCAGGGACGGGCTCCTACGAGCAGTACTTC
TRBV10-3	TRBD1	TRBJ1-6	.	CAISERQGSNSPLHF	TGTGCCATCAGTGAGAGACAGGGGAGTAATTCACCCCTCCACTTT
TRBV6-1	.	TRBJ2-1	.	CASSEDPGQDNEQFF	TGTGCCAGCAGTGAAGACCCCGGACAAGACAATGAGCAGTTCTTC
TRBV5-6	.	TRBJ1-5	once	CASSLGPSSNQPQHF	TGTGCCAGCAGCTTGGGGCCGAGCAGCAATCAGCCCCAGCATTTT
TRBV28	.	TRBJ2-1	once	CASSLVASGQFF	TGTGCCAGCAGTTTAGTAGCCTCGGGGCAGTTCTTC
TRBV6-6	.	TRBJ2-1	.	CAGQSSYNEQFF	TGTGCCGGCCAAAGCTCCTACAATGAGCAGTTCTTC
TRBV6-5	.	TRBJ1-1	few	CASSYSSGTGTEAFF	TGTGCCAGCAGTTACTCCAGTGGGACTGGCACTGAAGCTTTCTTT
TRBV4-3	.	TRBJ1-1	.	CASAGHSSGTEAFF	TGCGCCAGCGCTGGGCATTCCTCGGGCACTGAAGCTTTCTTT
TRBV5-1	TRBD1	TRBJ1-4	few	CASSHEGAENEKLFF	TGCGCCAGCAGCCATGAGGGGGCAGAGAATGAAAAACTGTTTTTT
TRBV6-6	TRBD1	TRBJ1-1	.	CASRPPLDREGAEAFF	TGTGCCAGCAGACCACCCCTGGACAGGGAAGGAGCTGAAGCTTTCTTT
TRBV4-2	TRBD2	TRBJ2-1	.	CASSQDYGAGGYNEQFF	TGTGCCAGCAGCCAAGATTACGGAGCGGGGGGCTACAATGAGCAGTTCTTC
TRBV6-5	.	TRBJ2-5	once	CASMAGETQYF	TGTGCCAGCATGGCAGGGGAGACCCAGTACTTC
TRBV9	.	TRBJ2-1	.	CASSVEPSSYNEQFF	TGTGCCAGCAGCGTAGAACCGAGCTCCTACAATGAGCAGTTCTTC
TRBV5-4	.	TRBJ1-1	.	CASSLARHIGAEAFF	TGTGCCAGCAGCTTGGCCAGGCACATAGGCGCTGAAGCTTTCTTT
TRBV30	.	TRBJ1-1	.	CAWRVLGARDTEAFF	TGTGCCTGGAGGGTCTTGGGGGCAAGAGACACTGAAGCTTTCTTT
TRBV5-1	.	TRBJ1-2	.	CASSRQANYGYTF	TGCGCCAGCAGCCGACAAGCTAACTATGGCTACACCTTC
TRBV28	.	TRBJ1-5	many	CASSLQPGSNQPQHF	TGTGCCAGCAGTTTACAGCCAGGGAGCAATCAGCCCCAGCATTTT
TRBV5-1	TRBD1	TRBJ2-4	few	CASSISDRGNIQYF	TGCGCCAGCAGCATAAGCGACAGGGGAAACATTCAGTACTTC
TRBV29-1	.	TRBJ2-1	.	CSVLRASSYNEQFF	TGCAGCGTCCTCCGGGCCAGCTCCTACAATGAGCAGTTCTTC
TRBV27	.	TRBJ2-1	.	CASSSGLREVREQFF	TGTGCCAGCAGTTCGGGACTTCGAGAGGTGCGTGAGCAGTTCTTC
TRBV18	.	TRBJ1-5	.	CASSPSQQGPQHF	TGTGCCAGCTCACCGTCCCAGCAAGGGCCCCAGCATTTT
TRBV4-2	.	TRBJ1-2	once	CASSQEYRDYYGYTF	TGTGCCAGCAGCCAAGAGTACAGGGACTACTATGGCTACACCTTC
TRBV7-9	.	TRBJ2-6	.	CASSAIGKSGANVLTF	TGTGCCAGCAGCGCTATAGGGAAGTCTGGGGCCAACGTCCTGACTTTC